Listed here are 29 T cell receptor beta chains from one sample, sequenced in a study of CD8 T cells in Susac syndrome. RNA, at about 0.45 to 1 ug, was reverse transcribed with random hexamers. Using its own MiXCR run on the immunoSEQ multiplex PCR reads, TCRdb lists one record per CDR3 protein. The repertoire holds about 430,000 distinct CDR3 sequences, with approximately 85% as singletons. Sample: CD8+ T cells from PBMCs. These receptors came from a human donor with multiple sclerosis.

This chain joins TRBV4-1 and TRBJ2-2, with unresolved D. CDR1 and CDR2 from the germline V gene are MGHRA and YSYEKL. Between the trimmed V and J ends, which lost 4 bases and 0 bases, there was a span of 6 bases. The CDR3 is made up of 14 amino acids. CDR3 protein: CASSPTANTGELFF. In DNA, the CDR3 is TGCGCCAGCAGCCCAACAGCGAACACCGGGGAGCTGTTTTTT.

The rearrangement joins TRBV7-6 to TRBJ1-6; a weak D match, TRBD1 (5 bases). The V end lost 4 bases, the J end lost 7 bases, and 20 bases lay between the germline ends. Germline CDR1 SGHVS, CDR2 FNYEAQ. The CDR3 is 17 residues long. As DNA, the CDR3 is TGTGCCAGCAGCTCCGAGGCCTGGGCAGGGTGGAATTCACCCCTCCACTTT. It yields the protein CASSSEAWAGWNSPLHF.

The rearrangement joins TRBV3-1 to TRBJ1-5; tentatively, D is TRBD1 (5 bases). Germline CDR1 is LGHDT and CDR2 is YNNKEL (reference sequence). V gave up 4 bases and J gave up 3 bases, with 10 bases separating them. This CDR3 comprises 14 residues. CDR3 in DNA: TGTGCCAGCAGCCCCCAGGGATTCAATCAGCCCCAGCATTTT. The encoded protein is CASSPQGFNQPQHF.

V gene TRBV5-1 combines with J gene TRBJ2-7; 9 bases line up with TRBD1. The germline gives CDR1 SGHRS, CDR2 YFSETQ. The CDR3 has 14 amino acids. Trimming at V came to 4 bases and at J to 7 bases, leaving 9 bases not matched to a gene. The CDR3 spells CASSIGQGPGEQYF. The CDR3 nucleotides are TGCGCCAGCAGCATCGGACAGGGGCCGGGGGAGCAGTACTTC.

This rearrangement joins TRBV5-1 to TRBJ2-7; 12 bases line up with TRBD2. The CDR3 has 16 residues. Germline trimming cut 0 bases from V and 1 base from J; bases unmatched to any gene: 2. Germline lookup yields CDR1 SGHRS and CDR2 YFSETQ. The CDR3 sequence: CASSLAGLAGSYEQYF. As DNA, the CDR3 is TGCGCCAGCAGCTTGGCGGGACTAGCGGGTTCCTACGAGCAGTACTTC.

This clonotype was seen once. The chain carries TRBV2 and TRBJ2-7, with 8 bases identical to TRBD2. Germline V gene sequence: CDR1 SNHLY, CDR2 FYNNEI. This CDR3 is 12 amino acids long. The J segment lost 4 bases and the V segment lost 7 bases, leaving 3 bases of the junction unmatched. The DNA for the CDR3 is TGTGCCAGCAACCAGCGGGAGTACGAGCAGTACTTC. As protein: CASNQREYEQYF.

The V and J genes are TRBV9 and TRBJ2-1; no clear D gene. Germline loops: CDR1 SGDLS, CDR2 YYNGEE. V was clipped by 0 bases and J by 3 bases, with 13 bases between them. The CDR3 is 16 amino acids. CDR3 sequence reads: CASSVGWAEGYNEQFF. The CDR3 DNA reads TGTGCCAGCAGCGTAGGTTGGGCAGAAGGCTACAATGAGCAGTTCTTC. Combining the CDR3 with reference TRBV9 and TRBJ2-1 gives the whole variable domain DSGVTQTPKHLITATGQRVTLRCSPRSGDLSVYWYQQSLDQGLQFLIQYYNGEERAKGNILERFSAQQFPDLHSELNLSSLELGDSALYFCASSVGWAEGYNEQFFGPGTRLTVL.

The J gene is TRBJ2-7, the V gene TRBV7-9, with a possible D match to TRBD1 (5 bases). The CDR3 is 16 amino acids. V lost 5 bases to trimming and J lost 4 bases, with 21 bases between them. Per the germline V gene, CDR1 is SEHNR and CDR2 is FQNEAQ (reference sequence). This chain's CDR3 is CASSLTDQDGQYEQYF. CDR3 DNA: TGTGCCAGCAGCCTCACCGACCAGGACGGACAATACGAGCAGTACTTC.

The CDR3, as DNA: TGTGCCAGCAGTTACTCGGCAAGGACTAGCGGGAACAATGAGCAGTTCTTC. The encoded protein is CASSYSARTSGNNEQFF. The chain uses TRBV6-2 or TRBV6-3 and TRBJ2-1; TRBD2 aligns across 12 bases. CDR3 length: 17 amino acids. CDR1 MNHEY and CDR2 SVGEGT come from the germline V gene. Trimming at V came to 0 bases and at J to 5 bases, leaving 5 bases not matched to a gene.

Concerning this clonotype: Relative to the germline gene, one junction end is altered; a read error may explain this. The chain combines TRBV20-1 with TRBJ1-1; D is possibly TRBD1 (6 bases). The CDR3 is made up of 13 amino acids. CDR1 and CDR2 from the germline V gene are DFQATT and SNEGSKA (reference sequence). CDR3 region: CGARDMGATEAFF. In DNA, the CDR3 is TGCGGTGCTAGAGATATGGGGGCCACTGAAGCTTTCTTT.

V gene TRBV6-1 combines with J gene TRBJ1-1; tentatively, D is TRBD1 (6 bases). With 2 bases removed from V and 3 bases from J, the gap between germline ends came to 10 bases. Germline-derived CDR1 and CDR2 are MNHNS and SASEGT. The CDR3 totals 14 residues. This CDR3 is CASSELGADTEAFF. In DNA form, the CDR3 reads TGTGCCAGCAGTGAACTGGGGGCGGACACTGAAGCTTTCTTT.

The chain uses TRBV30 and TRBJ1-1, with 11 bases matching TRBD1. Germline V gene lookup returns CDR1 GTSNPN and CDR2 SVGIG (reference sequence). Trimming removed 2 bases from V and 4 bases from J; junction bases left unmatched: 6. The CDR3 runs 15 residues. The CDR3 spells CAWSTGTGGSTEAFF. CDR3 in DNA: TGTGCCTGGAGTACGGGGACAGGGGGTTCCACTGAAGCTTTCTTT.

This chain joins TRBV25-1 and TRBJ2-5; no clear D gene. The V gene's germline CDR1 is MGHDK and CDR2 SYGVNS. The CDR3 has 14 amino acids. The germline V and J ends were trimmed by 0 bases and 5 bases, with 10 bases remaining between them. This chain's CDR3 is CASSEYKQMETQYF. The CDR3 bases are TGTGCCAGCAGTGAATATAAACAGATGGAGACCCAGTACTTC.

V is TRBV30 and J is TRBJ1-1, with a possible D match to TRBD1 (5 bases). Germline CDR1 is GTSNPN and CDR2 is SVGIG (reference sequence). CDR3 length: 14 amino acids. Trimming took off 5 bases at V and 0 bases at J, with 13 bases between the two ends. In nucleotides, the CDR3 is TGTGCCTGGTCCGGGGCCGGGTTGAACACTGAAGCTTTCTTT. Amino acids: CAWSGAGLNTEAFF.

This chain joins TRBV23-1 and TRBJ2-2; D unclear. TRBV23-1 is identified as an open reading frame with a role that is uncertain. Trimming pared 4 bases from V and 1 base from J, leaving 7 bases between. The CDR3 length is 14 residues. The CDR3 loop is CASSLQMNTGELFF. The CDR3 nucleotides read TGCGCCAGCAGTCTACAGATGAACACCGGGGAGCTGTTTTTT.

CDR3 region: CASSLSLAIPLYGYTF. CDR3 DNA: TGTGCCAGCAGTTTATCCCTCGCTATCCCCCTCTATGGCTACACCTTC. This rearrangement joins TRBV27 to TRBJ1-2; no firm D call. V lost 0 bases, J lost 4 bases, and 15 bases lay in between. The CDR3 is 16 residues long. CDR1 is MNHEY and CDR2 is SMNVEV in the germline V gene (reference sequence).

The CDR3 here is CASSSSLIYEQYF. CDR3 nucleotides: TGTGCCAGCAGTTCATCTCTTATCTACGAGCAGTACTTC. V gene TRBV12-3 or TRBV12-4 combines with J gene TRBJ2-7; D gene uncertain. The CDR3 is 13 residues long. The V end lost 4 bases, the J end lost 3 bases, and 10 bases lay between the germline ends.

This chain links TRBV29-1 with TRBJ2-1; 7 positions agree with TRBD1. The CDR3 extends over 12 amino acids. The V segment lost 3 bases and the J segment 10 bases; nucleotides outside the gene matches: 6. Germline CDR1 reads SQVTM; CDR2 reads ANQGSEA. CDR3 in amino acids: CSVDTGAREQFF. CDR3 bases: TGCAGCGTTGACACAGGGGCAAGGGAGCAGTTCTTC.

V usage is TRBV4-1 and J usage is TRBJ2-7; no firm D call. V lost 0 bases, J lost 3 bases, and 12 bases lay in between. CDR1 MGHRA and CDR2 YSYEKL come from the germline V gene. The CDR3 contains 15 residues. CDR3 residues: CASSQESRPYYEQYF. The CDR3 coding sequence is TGCGCCAGCAGCCAAGAATCCCGGCCATACTACGAGCAGTACTTC.

CDR3 amino acids: CASSLISGPFTDTQYF. CDR3 in DNA: TGTGCCAGCAGTCTAATATCGGGACCGTTCACAGATACGCAGTATTTT. The chain recombines TRBV27 with TRBJ2-3; D possibly matches TRBD1 or TRBD2 (5 bases each). The V gene lost 5 bases and the J gene lost 2 bases, with 17 bases spanning the gap. CDR1 and CDR2 from the germline V gene are MNHEY and SMNVEV (reference sequence). The CDR3 length is 16 residues.

As for this clonotype: Its ends do not fully match the called genes, so a read error is possible. The CDR3 loop is CASSSTSYEQHF. The CDR3 DNA is TGTGCCAGCAGCTCCACAAGCTACGAGCAGCACTTC. This chain joins TRBV12-3 or TRBV12-4 and TRBJ2-7, with D hard to call. The CDR3 loop spans 12 amino acids.

The chain combines TRBV11-2 with TRBJ2-7; a possible D gene is TRBD2 (6 bases). Germline V lookup: CDR1 SGHAT, CDR2 FQNNGV. Trimming took off 5 bases at V and 3 bases at J, with 20 bases between the two ends. This CDR3 contains 16 residues. The CDR3 spells CASSITGQGAGYEQYF. The CDR3 bases are TGTGCCAGCAGCATAACGGGGCAGGGAGCGGGCTACGAGCAGTACTTC. The complete variable domain, with remaining parts taken from reference TRBV11-2 and TRBJ2-7, reads EAGVAQSPRYKIIEKRQSVAFWCNPISGHATLYWYQQILGQGPKLLIQFQNNGVVDDSQLPKDRFSAERLKGVDSTLKIQPAKLEDSAVYLCASSITGQGAGYEQYFGPGTRLTVT.

This clonotype is a singleton in its sample. V gene TRBV11-3 combines with J gene TRBJ2-7; D possibly corresponds to TRBD1 (5 bases). The CDR3 runs to 13 residues. The ends were cut back, 5 bases at V and 2 bases at J, with 10 bases in the middle. Germline V gives CDR1 SGHNT, CDR2 YENEEA. CDR3 DNA sequence: TGTGCCAGCAGCCGCAGGGTTACCTACGAGCAGTACTTC. It encodes CASSRRVTYEQYF. The complete variable domain, with remaining parts taken from reference TRBV11-3 and TRBJ2-7, reads EAGVVQSPRYKIIEKKQPVAFWCNPISGHNTLYWYLQNLGQGPELLIRYENEEAVDDSQLPKDRFSAERLKGVDSTLKIQPAELGDSAVYLCASSRRVTYEQYFGPGTRLTVT.

The chain couples TRBV5-5 to TRBJ1-2; D unresolved. Germline CDR1 reads SGHKS; CDR2 reads YYEKEE (reference sequence). This CDR3 spans 16 amino acids. V lost 1 base, J lost 2 bases, and 15 bases lay in between. CDR3 sequence reads: CASSLLPYDKNYGYTF. As DNA, the CDR3 is TGTGCCAGCAGCTTGCTTCCCTACGACAAGAACTATGGCTACACCTTC.

A remark on this clonotype: Germline and junction disagree at one end, which may indicate a read error. The rearrangement links TRBV4-1 to TRBJ1-1, with 7 nucleotides matching TRBD1. The CDR3 runs to 12 residues. CDR1 MGHRA and CDR2 YSYEKL come from the germline V gene. The CDR3 nucleotides are TGTGCCAGTAGTCCACGAGGGACAGAGGCTTTCTTT. Protein: CASSPRGTEAFF.

This sequence joins TRBV10-2 and TRBJ2-1; the match to TRBD1 covers 7 bases. The V gene end was trimmed by 8 bases and the J gene end by 9 bases; junction bases not matched to a gene: 7. Germline CDR1 is WSHSY and CDR2 is SAAADI. The CDR3 totals 12 residues. The CDR3 nucleotides read TGCGCCAGCGGCCACTCAGGGGGTGAGCAGTTCTTC. Amino acids: CASGHSGGEQFF.

The chain links TRBV19 to TRBJ1-5; TRBD1 might be the D (5 bases). The CDR3 runs 12 residues. CDR1 and CDR2 (germline): LNHDA, SQIVND (reference sequence). The V end was cut by 2 bases, the J end by 8 bases, with 7 bases between. CDR3 nucleotides: TGTGCCAGTAGTATACAGGGAGAGCCCCAGCATTTT. This translates into CASSIQGEPQHF.

This clonotype was observed once. The V and J genes are TRBV10-3 and TRBJ1-1; 10 bases match TRBD1. Germline CDR1 reads ENHRY; CDR2 reads SYGVKD. The CDR3 consists of 18 residues. Trimming took 1 base from V and 1 from J; bases not matched to a gene: 9. The CDR3 spells CAISEFAGTGARNTEAFF. CDR3 nucleotides: TGTGCCATCAGTGAGTTCGCCGGGACAGGGGCCCGGAACACTGAAGCTTTCTTT.

The V gene is TRBV6-1, the J gene TRBJ2-3; 15 bases agree with TRBD2. This CDR3 region has 16 residues. The V gene's germline CDR1 is MNHNS and CDR2 SASEGT. Germline trimming cut 6 bases from V and 4 bases from J; bases unmatched to any gene: 5. CDR3 DNA: TGTGCCAGCAGGGGACTAGCGGGAGGTGGCGCAGATACGCAGTATTTT. Its protein product is CASRGLAGGGADTQYF.